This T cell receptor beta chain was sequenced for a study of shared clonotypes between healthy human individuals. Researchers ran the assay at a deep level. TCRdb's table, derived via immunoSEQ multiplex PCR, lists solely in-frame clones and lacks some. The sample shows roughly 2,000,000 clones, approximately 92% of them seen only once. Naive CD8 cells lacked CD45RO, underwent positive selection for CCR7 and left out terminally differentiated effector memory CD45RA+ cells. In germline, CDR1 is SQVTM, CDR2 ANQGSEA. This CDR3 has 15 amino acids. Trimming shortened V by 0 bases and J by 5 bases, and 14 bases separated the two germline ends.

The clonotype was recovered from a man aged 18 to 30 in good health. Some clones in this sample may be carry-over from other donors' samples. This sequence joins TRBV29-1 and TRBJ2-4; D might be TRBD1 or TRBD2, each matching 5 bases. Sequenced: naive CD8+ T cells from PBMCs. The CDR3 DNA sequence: TGCAGCGTTGAAGAGACCGGGGCCAGACAAAACATTCAGTACTTC. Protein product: CSVEETGARQNIQYF.